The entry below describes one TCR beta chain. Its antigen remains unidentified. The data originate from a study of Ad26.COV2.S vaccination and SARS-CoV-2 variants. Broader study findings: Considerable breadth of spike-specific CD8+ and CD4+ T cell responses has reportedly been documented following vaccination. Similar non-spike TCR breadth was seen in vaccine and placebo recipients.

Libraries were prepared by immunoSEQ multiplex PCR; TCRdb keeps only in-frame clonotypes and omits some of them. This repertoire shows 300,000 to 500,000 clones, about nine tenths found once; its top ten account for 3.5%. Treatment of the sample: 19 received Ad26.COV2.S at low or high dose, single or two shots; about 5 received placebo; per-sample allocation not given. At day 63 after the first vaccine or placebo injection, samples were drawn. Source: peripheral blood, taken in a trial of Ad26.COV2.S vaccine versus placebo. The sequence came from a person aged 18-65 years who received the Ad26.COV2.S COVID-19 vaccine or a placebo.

CDR3 coding DNA: TGTGCCAGTAGTATTATCCCTTACACCGCACGAGATTATGGCTACACCTTC. Translated, it gives CASSIIPYTARDYGYTF. The chain carries TRBV19 and TRBJ1-2; D call uncertain. CDR3 length: 17 residues. The germline gives CDR1 LNHDA, CDR2 SQIVND (reference sequence). V was cut by 3 bases and J by 5 bases, with 22 bases left in between. The full variable domain, with the rest looked up from reference TRBV19 and TRBJ1-2, is DGGITQSPKYLFRKEGQNVTLSCEQNLNHDAMYWYRQDPGQGLRLIYYSQIVNDFQKGDIAEGYSVSREKKESFPLTVTSAQKNPTAFYLCASSIIPYTARDYGYTFGSGTRLTVV.